The 10 T cell receptor beta chains in this list originate from one sample, sequenced in a study of blood T cell repertoires in COVID-19. The data were produced by immunoSEQ multiplex PCR, yet TCRdb's version contains in-frame clones alone and is incomplete. The sample lists about 330,000 clones, around 87% occurring once. Sequenced: peripheral blood. These receptors all stem from a woman in her forties or fifties with active or convalescent COVID-19.

J is TRBJ1-1 and V is TRBV9, with TRBD1 identical over 10 bases. V lost 3 bases to trimming and J lost 5 bases; unmatched junction nucleotides: 7. The CDR3 is 15 residues long. The germline V gene encodes CDR1 SGDLS and CDR2 YYNGEE. The CDR3 nucleotides are TGTGCCAGCAGCGCAACCGGGACAGGGGAAACTGAAGCTTTCTTT. This translates into CASSATGTGETEAFF. The full variable domain, its missing parts supplied by reference TRBV9 and TRBJ1-1, is DSGVTQTPKHLITATGQRVTLRCSPRSGDLSVYWYQQSLDQGLQFLIQYYNGEERAKGNILERFSAQQFPDLHSELNLSSLELGDSALYFCASSATGTGETEAFFGQGTRLTVV.

V usage is TRBV7-3 and J usage is TRBJ2-1; D ambiguous. The CDR3 sequence is 15 residues long. In germline, CDR1 is SGHTA, CDR2 FQGTGA. V lost 2 bases, J lost 9 bases, and 17 bases lay in between. CDR3 sequence (DNA): TGTGCCAGCAGCTTAGGTCTAGATCCCTATATTGAGCAGTTCTTC. It specifies CASSLGLDPYIEQFF. Complete variable domain (other parts from reference TRBV7-3 and TRBJ2-1): GAGVSQTPSNKVTEKGKYVELRCDPISGHTALYWYRQSLGQGPEFLIYFQGTGAADDSGLPNDRFFAVRPEGSVSTLKIQRTERGDSAVYLCASSLGLDPYIEQFFGPGTRLTVL.

This chain connects TRBV12-3 or TRBV12-4 to TRBJ2-1; D is undetermined. Between the trimmed V and J ends, which lost 5 bases and 8 bases, there was a span of 7 bases. This CDR3 is 11 amino acids long. CDR3 DNA: TGTGCCAGCAGTCCTGCGGATGAGCAGTTCTTC. This sequence encodes CASSPADEQFF.

This clone occurred once. The chain employs TRBV6-5 and TRBJ2-5; D is perhaps TRBD1 (6 bases). The germline V gene has CDR1 MNHEY and CDR2 SVGAGI. V lost 8 bases to trimming and J lost 5 bases, with 9 bases between them. The CDR3 is made up of 11 amino acids. The CDR3 nucleotides read TGTGCCAGCGGCAGGGGTGAGACCCAGTACTTC. Translated, it gives CASGRGETQYF.

This clone turned up a few times. The rearrangement links TRBV2 to TRBJ2-1; TRBD2 matches at 8 bases. The CDR3 runs 13 residues. The germline gives CDR1 SNHLY, CDR2 FYNNEI. J gave up 5 bases and V 3 bases, and 0 bases lay outside the gene matches. The CDR3 DNA follows: TGTGCCAGCAGTGAGGGACTAGACAATGAGCAGTTCTTC. It codes for CASSEGLDNEQFF.

This clone was seen only a few times. V usage is TRBV5-1 and J usage is TRBJ2-2, with a weak D call TRBD2 (5 bases). CDR3 length: 15 amino acids. V lost 3 bases to trimming and J lost 1 base, with 10 bases between them. Germline V gene lookup returns CDR1 SGHRS and CDR2 YFSETQ. CDR3 protein: CASSSGVRNTGELFF. The CDR3 region has the DNA TGCGCCAGCAGCTCCGGGGTCAGGAACACCGGGGAGCTGTTTTTT.

The chain combines TRBV11-2 with TRBJ1-1, with TRBD1 matching over 7 bases. V lost 6 bases to trimming and J lost 1 base; unmatched junction nucleotides: 5. The CDR3 has 14 residues. CDR1 SGHAT and CDR2 FQNNGV come from the germline V gene. CDR3 nucleotides: TGTGCCAGCAGAACCGGGACAGCGAACACTGAAGCTTTCTTT. Translating gives CASRTGTANTEAFF.

The rearrangement joins TRBV7-2 to TRBJ2-7; 7 positions agree with TRBD2. Germline CDR1 is SGHTA and CDR2 is FQGNSA. V dropped 1 base and J dropped 2; count of bases not matched to a gene: 8. This CDR3 region has 16 residues. This chain's CDR3 is CASSLGAAGSPYEQYF. CDR3 DNA: TGTGCCAGCAGCTTAGGTGCAGCGGGGAGTCCCTACGAGCAGTACTTC.

The chain links TRBV10-3 to TRBJ2-1; 8 nucleotides align to TRBD2. Germline loops: CDR1 ENHRY, CDR2 SYGVKD. V gave up 0 bases and J gave up 4 bases; unmatched junction bases: 2. The length of the CDR3 is 15 residues. The CDR3, as DNA: TGTGCCATCAGTGAGTCGGCTAGCGGGTACAATGAGCAGTTCTTC. Protein sequence: CAISESASGYNEQFF.

The chain is built from TRBV6-5 and TRBJ2-7; the match to TRBD1 covers 9 bases. Germline assignment: CDR1 MNHEY and CDR2 SVGAGI. CDR3 length equals 15 residues. V lost 6 bases to trimming and J lost 2 bases; unmatched junction nucleotides: 8. CDR3 DNA: TGTGCCAGCAGAGATATGGGACAGGGTCCCTACGAGCAGTACTTC. It translates to CASRDMGQGPYEQYF.